The sequence of this T cell receptor beta chain was determined in a study of blood T cell repertoires in COVID-19. Study-level information: Acute and convalescent COVID-19 specimens originated in the United States, Italy and Spain. The analysed material was cDNA or gDNA that came from T cells, B-cell-depleted T cells, or PBMCs.

Germline V gene lookup returns CDR1 MNHEY and CDR2 SVGAGI. This CDR3 has 14 residues. The V end lost 8 bases, the J end lost 13 bases, and 23 bases lay between the germline ends. As processed by the authors: Reference gene primer amplification in the assay estimated nucleated cell counts. Sequenced by immunoSEQ multiplex PCR; TCRdb stores in-frame clones only, minus some. V and J calls and clone size follow that table, whereas D and trimming were derived from the DNA. The top ten hold roughly 20% of the sample, which has about 170,000 clones, about four fifths seen once. The sample comprised peripheral blood. The V call is TRBV6-5, the J call TRBJ2-2; D may be TRBD1 (6 bases). This receptor was identified in a woman aged 70-85 years who had recovered from COVID-19. Here the CDR3 DNA reads TGTGCCAGCGGTACAGGGCCGGGTCTTTCTGGGCTGTTTTTT. Its translation is CASGTGPGLSGLFF.